This record looks at one T cell receptor beta chain sequence and its context. Antigen unknown. CDR3 length equals 13 residues. V was cut by 8 bases and J by 8 bases, with 15 bases left in between. This sample stems from a study of T cell responses to AZD1222 COVID-19 vaccine. Profiled with immunoSEQ multiplex PCR; TCRdb holds only in-frame clones, not every one. This sample has about 140,000 clones; under 95% occur once, and the top ten carry roughly 3.1%. Study-wide results and limits: When two AZD1222 doses had been given, Spike-specific TCR breadth and depth rose. Clonal diversity was possibly underestimated; the donors were predominantly white British and more often female. Baseline seropositivity occurred in only six AZD1222 recipients.

This rearrangement joins TRBV12-3 or TRBV12-4 to TRBJ1-4; weak D call: TRBD1 (6 bases). The TCR sequence derives from an adult in good health. The starting material was peripheral blood, obtained on day 0 of AZD1222 vaccination. DNA for the CDR3: TGTGCCAGCCTTGGGGGGCTAGGAGAAAAACTGTTTTTT. This sequence encodes CASLGGLGEKLFF.